This T cell receptor beta chain was sequenced during a study of siplizumab effects on memory and regulatory T cells. Measured with immunoSEQ multiplex PCR; TCRdb has only the in-frame clones, and not every one. The top ten clones hold 0.16% of a sample with 90,000 to 150,000 clones, just under 95% of them seen once. Germline lookup yields CDR1 SGHTA and CDR2 FQGNSA. The length of the CDR3 is 14 residues. After removal of 4 bases from V and 5 bases from J, the junction contained 6 bases not matched to a gene. The chain carries TRBV7-2 and TRBJ2-5, with 8 bases lining up with TRBD1. This receptor was identified in a human donor in good health. Source material: non-Treg CD4+ T cells sorted from blood. The CDR3, as DNA: TGTGCCAGCAGCTACAGGGGGGCCTGGGAGACCCAGTACTTC. Translation: CASSYRGAWETQYF.